The rows below give T cell receptor beta chains drawn from one sample of a study of T cell responses to AZD1222 COVID-19 vaccine. Measured with immunoSEQ multiplex PCR; TCRdb has only the in-frame clones, and not every one. This table holds about 120,000 clones, roughly 88% found once. Sequencing used peripheral blood, obtained on day 0 of AZD1222 vaccination. These receptors were obtained from an adult in good health. The conserved cysteine and the conserved F or W are not part of the CDR3 here.

V gene	J gene	CDR3 protein
TRBV27	TRBJ1-6	ASSSPGQNSPLH
TRBV6-1	TRBJ1-5	ASSERPTNQPQH
TRBV28	TRBJ1-5	ASSWGNNQPQH
TRBV27	TRBJ1-1	ASSPISNTEAF
TRBV19	TRBJ2-3	ASSIGGGRGTDTQY
TRBV12-3/TRBV12-4	TRBJ1-1	ASSPWRYTEAF
TRBV28	TRBJ2-1	ASSPTGGIGSYNEQF
TRBV11-2	TRBJ2-5	ASSGPWAGETQY
TRBV3-1/TRBV3-2	TRBJ2-2	ASVSVLGELF
TRBV7-2	TRBJ1-1	ASSGRVLTEAF
TRBV19	TRBJ1-2	ASRDRGRGYT
TRBV10-2	TRBJ1-2	ASSEVAGQGRHGYT
TRBV11-2	TRBJ2-1	ASSPQQGISYNEQF
TRBV5-8	TRBJ1-2	ASSPKTYGYT
TRBV9	TRBJ1-4	ASSGGTGPYEKLF
TRBV5-1	TRBJ2-7	ASSSSQGYEQY
TRBV24-1	TRBJ2-3	ATSGASIRPGSTDTQY
TRBV16	TRBJ1-2	ASSQSQGGFYT
TRBV28	TRBJ1-2	ASSLSDVRGAYGYT
TRBV29-1	TRBJ1-2	SVESRVLGYT
TRBV12-3/TRBV12-4	TRBJ1-3	ASSFVGNTIY
TRBV25-1	TRBJ2-2	ASRGEANTGELF
TRBV19	TRBJ1-4	ASSMGATNEKLF
TRBV7-2	TRBJ2-2	ASSLHYSGPGELF
TRBV7-2	TRBJ2-5	ASSLRQGDQETQY
TRBV5-1	TRBJ2-1	ASSFIGTSSYNEQF
TRBV10-1	TRBJ1-2	ASSEGGRESGGYT
TRBV28	TRBJ1-6	ASSPVGRGLSYNSPFH
TRBV5-5	TRBJ1-2	ASRPLGQGVDYGYT
TRBV29-1	TRBJ1-5	SVELNAGEPQH
TRBV4-3	TRBJ2-1	ASSQGLAVEQF
TRBV24-1	TRBJ2-1	ATSDYGTYEQF
TRBV9	TRBJ2-1	ASSPGSNYNEQF
TRBV10-3	TRBJ2-7	AISVGQGSYEQY
TRBV7-7	TRBJ2-1	ASSYVLEIGTGVNEQF
TRBV5-4	TRBJ2-3	ASSSDRGTDTQY
TRBV19	TRBJ1-5	ASSDRGVYQPQH
TRBV6-5	TRBJ2-7	ATYGAGPYEQY
TRBV27	TRBJ1-3	ASSPYSGNTIY
TRBV23-1	TRBJ1-3	ASSRAEGGVDGNTIY
TRBV12-3/TRBV12-4	TRBJ1-6	ASSRDRVSPLH
TRBV9	TRBJ2-5	ASSPRDRETQY
TRBV11-2	TRBJ2-1	ASSLSRAREQF
TRBV6-4	TRBJ2-1	ASSAGLAGGLSEQF
TRBV6-1	TRBJ2-5	ASSEGRRQETQY
TRBV21-1	TRBJ2-2	ASSKILAGEHTGELF
TRBV7-2	TRBJ1-2	ASSSPGQALYGYT